This passage covers 10 T cell receptor beta chains from one sample sequenced in a study of beta chain features in type 1 diabetes. cDNA synthesis used the whole RNA isolate, giving expressed TCRB sequences. Assay used: immunoSEQ multiplex PCR; TCRdb lists only in-frame clones, some missing. The sample has 850,000 to 900,000 clones; roughly 17% are singletons. Sequencing used naive CD4+ T cells from blood. The receptors derive from a woman younger than 30 in good health.

In this sample, this clone turned up a few times. The rearrangement joins TRBV7-2 to TRBJ2-3; 8 bases are shared with TRBD1. V lost 5 bases and J lost 5; bases outside the gene matches: 6. CDR3 length equals 14 residues. Germline CDR1 is SGHTA and CDR2 is FQGNSA. In DNA form, the CDR3 reads TGTGCCAGCAGCCCGGGGACAGGTCAAGATACGCAGTATTTT. Encoded protein: CASSPGTGQDTQYF.

The genes are TRBV6-5 and TRBJ1-5; D is perhaps TRBD1 (5 bases). Germline V CDR1 and CDR2: MNHEY, SVGAGI. V shed 6 bases and J shed 4 bases, with 10 bases lying between them. CDR3 length: 13 amino acids. CDR3 loop: CASRGDSNQPQHF. The CDR3 nucleotides read TGTGCCAGCAGGGGAGACAGTAATCAGCCCCAGCATTTT.

This clone was found a few times. This chain joins TRBV7-2 and TRBJ2-2, with a possible D match to TRBD1 (5 bases). The CDR3 runs to 14 residues. CDR1 and CDR2 (germline): SGHTA, FQGNSA. V was cut by 1 base and J by 8 bases, with 11 bases left in between. The CDR3 sequence is CASSLERGSGELFF. CDR3 DNA sequence: TGTGCCAGCAGCTTAGAAAGGGGCTCGGGGGAGCTGTTTTTT.

This clone was seen only once. This chain links TRBV6-4 with TRBJ2-5, with 8 positions matching TRBD2. CDR3 size: 14 residues. The J segment lost 3 bases and the V segment lost 8 bases, leaving 8 bases of the junction unmatched. Germline-derived CDR1 and CDR2 are MRHNA and SNTAGT. The CDR3 here is CASPQGLVEETQYF. The CDR3 DNA reads as TGTGCCAGCCCCCAGGGACTAGTCGAAGAGACCCAGTACTTC.

In this sample, this clone turned up a few times. This chain joins TRBV4-3 and TRBJ2-5; a possible D gene is TRBD2 (6 bases). V lost 1 base, J lost 5 bases, and 11 bases lay in between. In germline, CDR1 is LGHNA, CDR2 YSLEER. The CDR3 spans 14 residues. In DNA form, the CDR3 reads TGCGCCAGCAGCCAAGGGACTACCAGGGAGACCCAGTACTTC. Its protein is CASSQGTTRETQYF.

A few counts support this clone. This sequence joins TRBV7-2 and TRBJ2-7; a possible D gene is TRBD1 (6 bases). Germline-derived CDR1 and CDR2 are SGHTA and FQGNSA. The length of the CDR3 is 15 residues. Trimming left V 0 bases short and J 5 bases short, with 14 bases between. CDR3 amino acids: CASSLARGNTNEQYF. Written as DNA, the CDR3 is TGTGCCAGCAGCTTAGCTAGGGGGAATACGAACGAGCAGTACTTC.

This sequence joins TRBV29-1 and TRBJ1-1; D unresolved. The germline CDR1 and CDR2 sequences are SQVTM and ANQGSEA. This CDR3 has 15 residues. V was shortened by 4 bases and J by 1 base, with 16 bases between the two germline ends. CDR3 in DNA: TGCAGCGTTGCGGGTCCCTCGGCCGGGAACACTGAAGCTTTCTTT. Encoded protein: CSVAGPSAGNTEAFF. Using reference TRBV29-1 and TRBJ1-1 for the parts outside the CDR3, the full variable domain is SAVISQKPSRDICQRGTSLTIQCQVDSQVTMMFWYRQQPGQSLTLIATANQGSEATYESGFVIDKFPISRPNLTFSTLTVSNMSPEDSSIYLCSVAGPSAGNTEAFFGQGTRLTVV.

This clone appeared a few times. V is TRBV5-1 and J is TRBJ2-1; 9 bases agree with TRBD1. Germline-derived CDR1 and CDR2 are SGHRS and YFSETQ. The CDR3 covers 15 residues. V was clipped by 0 bases and J by 8 bases; unmatched bases: 6. The CDR3 here is CASSLAGTGNYEQFF. CDR3 nucleotides: TGCGCCAGCAGCTTGGCCGGGACAGGGAATTATGAGCAGTTCTTC.

This clone was observed a handful of times. J is TRBJ1-1 and V is TRBV11-2; no reliable D call. Germline-derived CDR1 and CDR2 are SGHAT and FQNNGV. Deletions cut 1 base from V and 0 bases from J, with 3 bases between. The CDR3 has 13 residues. Here the CDR3 reads CASSLALNTEAFF. CDR3 in DNA: TGTGCCAGCAGCTTAGCTCTGAACACTGAAGCTTTCTTT.

This clone was observed a handful of times. This chain joins TRBV4-2 and TRBJ1-2; a weak D match, TRBD1 (5 bases). V lost 0 bases and J 4 bases, leaving 15 bases between the germline ends. The CDR3 runs to 16 residues. Per germline, CDR1 LGHNA and CDR2 YNFKEQ. The CDR3 nucleotides read TGTGCCAGCAGCCAAGATTCGTCTTGGGGCACCTATGGCTACACCTTC. It encodes CASSQDSSWGTYGYTF.